This T cell receptor (beta chain) was found in a study of T cell changes during pregnancy in multiple sclerosis. Repertoires were generated with immunoSEQ multiplex PCR, while TCRdb's copy carries only in-frame clones and drops some. The repertoire consists of some 80,000 clones, with 90% to 95% occurring once and the leading ten covering around 1.1%. The CDR3 is made up of 15 amino acids. CDR1 is MNHNY and CDR2 is SVGAGI in the germline V gene (reference sequence). V dropped 4 bases and J dropped 6; count of bases not matched to a gene: 10. This clone has only one observation. The source was peripheral blood, collected in the second trimester of pregnancy. The chain has TRBV6-6 and TRBJ2-7; TRBD2 agrees at 9 bases. The origin of this receptor is a female donor with multiple sclerosis, enrolled in a pregnancy study. In nucleotides, the CDR3 is TGTGCCAGCAGTTTCATAGCGGGAGTGGGCGGCGAGCAGTACTTC. Translation: CASSFIAGVGGEQYF.